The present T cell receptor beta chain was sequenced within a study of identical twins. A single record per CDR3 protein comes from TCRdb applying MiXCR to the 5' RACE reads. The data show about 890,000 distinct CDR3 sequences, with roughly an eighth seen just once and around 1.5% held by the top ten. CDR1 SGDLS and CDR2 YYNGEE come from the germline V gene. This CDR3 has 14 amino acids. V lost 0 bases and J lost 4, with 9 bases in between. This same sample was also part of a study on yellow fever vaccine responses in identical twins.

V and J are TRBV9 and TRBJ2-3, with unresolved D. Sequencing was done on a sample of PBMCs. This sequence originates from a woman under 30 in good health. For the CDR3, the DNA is TGTGCCAGCAGCGTAGCTGTCGCCTCAGATACGCAGTATTTT. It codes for CASSVAVASDTQYF.